A single sample is the source of the 4 T cell receptor beta chains below, sequenced in a study of cytomegalovirus exposure and HLA in healthy donors. PCR amplification relied on 60 Vbeta primers (plus 13 Jbeta primers). Repertoires were generated with immunoSEQ multiplex PCR, while TCRdb's copy carries only in-frame clones and drops some. In the table there are about 150,000 clones, under 75% of which are singletons. Sequenced material: PBMCs. Source of these receptors: a woman aged 60-75 years in good health and CMV-seropositive.

The V and J genes are TRBV5-1 and TRBJ2-7, with 10 nucleotides matching TRBD1. This CDR3 contains 15 residues. V lost 4 bases to trimming and J lost 5 bases; unmatched junction nucleotides: 9. Germline V gene lookup returns CDR1 SGHRS and CDR2 YFSETQ. The CDR3 is CASSLQGTGEDEQYF. The CDR3 DNA follows: TGCGCCAGCAGCCTACAGGGGACAGGGGAGGACGAGCAGTACTTC.

On this clone itself: Mismatch with germline at one junction end may stem from a read error. Additional DNA sequences in this sample encode the identical CDR3. The chain is built from TRBV27 and TRBJ2-7; D is unresolved. The CDR3 is 13 amino acids. The germline V gene has CDR1 MNHEY and CDR2 SMNVEV (reference sequence). The CDR3 region has the DNA TGTGCCAGCAGCACTACTACCCCTGGCGAGCAGTATTTC. This sequence encodes CASSTTTPGEQYF.

The chain joins TRBV27 to TRBJ1-5; D is perhaps TRBD1 (6 bases). Germline values: CDR1 MNHEY, CDR2 SMNVEV (reference sequence). The CDR3 loop spans 17 amino acids. V gave up 6 bases and J gave up 3 bases, with 21 bases separating them. Written as DNA, the CDR3 is TGTGCCAGCAGGCCGAAGACGGGCACAGGGATCAATCAGCCCCAGCATTTT. Amino acids: CASRPKTGTGINQPQHF.

J is TRBJ1-5 and V is TRBV7-2; weak D call: TRBD1 (6 bases). This CDR3 region has 13 residues. Per the germline V gene, CDR1 is SGHTA and CDR2 is FQGNSA. V was clipped by 1 base and J by 6 bases, with 7 bases between them. The CDR3 here is CASSLGQAQPQHF. CDR3 bases: TGTGCCAGCAGCTTAGGACAGGCTCAGCCCCAGCATTTT. Full variable domain (rest looked up from reference TRBV7-2 and TRBJ1-5): GAGVSQSPSNKVTEKGKDVELRCDPISGHTALYWYRQSLGQGLEFLIYFQGNSAPDKSGLPSDRFSAERTGGSVSTLTIQRTQQEDSAVYLCASSLGQAQPQHFGDGTRLSIL.